This T cell receptor (beta chain) was obtained from a study of Graves' ophthalmopathy and Graves' hyperthyroidism. Study information: Samples of peripheral blood were obtained at initial diagnosis, prior to treatment of any kind.

Amplified TCR beta CDR3 regions were obtained using RNA transcripts as template. Investigators did first-round RT-PCR with HTBI primers, then second-round multiplex PCR. TCRdb reprocessed the multiplex PCR reads via MiXCR and lists one record per CDR3 protein. This sample has more than 300,000 distinct CDR3 sequences, with 15% found just once. This clonotype was counted many times. Its antigen remains unknown. Diagnosis was based on clinical symptoms, serum thyroxine, TRAb, thyroid ultrasound and orbital computed tomography. The source of the PBMCs was roughly 10 ml of fresh peripheral blood. The CDR3 consists of 16 residues. The germline V gene has CDR1 SGDLS and CDR2 YYNGEE. The V gene end was trimmed by 4 bases and the J gene end by 2 bases; junction bases not matched to a gene: 5. Study-wide results and limits: Blood repertoires reportedly contained most expanded thyroid clonotypes above 0.001 frequency.

The sequencing input was peripheral blood. This TCR was recovered from a woman between 18 and 29 years old with stable Graves' hyperthyroidism. The V and J genes are TRBV9 and TRBJ2-5; 13 positions agree with TRBD2. The CDR3 coding sequence is TGTGCCAGCAGCCCCGGGACTAGCGGGGTGCAAGAGACCCAGTACTTC. This encodes CASSPGTSGVQETQYF.